The present entry profiles one T cell receptor beta chain with its context. The data were obtained in a study of CD8 T cells in Susac syndrome. Study-wide background: Patients with Susac syndrome were therapy-naive, on corticosteroids, or on intravenous immunoglobulin alone at blood draw.

About 0.45 to 1 ug RNA was reverse transcribed with random hexamers. Amplification of TCR beta CDR3 across 54 Vbeta and 13 Jbeta was performed with immunoSEQ multiplex PCR. TCRdb independently ran MiXCR on the immunoSEQ multiplex PCR reads; one entry per CDR3 protein. Among some 200,000 distinct CDR3 sequences listed, roughly 94% were seen once. CD8+ and CD4+ blood T cells underwent TCR beta sequencing. TEMRA cells underwent FACS enrichment and CD8+ and CD4+ T cells underwent negative isolation. This TCR derives from a human donor with Susac syndrome. Sample: CD8+ T cells from PBMCs.

DNA for the CDR3: TGTGCCAGCAGTTTCCCCCCATTAGCCTACGAGCAGTACTTC. Residues: CASSFPPLAYEQYF. V gene TRBV28 combines with J gene TRBJ2-7; no definite D call. There are 14 residues in the CDR3. Germline CDR1 and CDR2: MDHEN and SYDVKM. V was pared by 3 bases and J by 2 bases, with 11 bases between.